The clone carrying this T cell receptor beta chain has at least ten counts. What it binds is not known. TCRdb ran MiXCR on the reads and lists one entry per CDR3 protein. This sample has some 680,000 distinct CDR3 sequences, with 35% found just once. The sample originates from a study of T cell repertoires in cytomegalovirus infection. Study details: An indication of both CMV infection and matching HLA type came from public TCR beta signatures. Overall study findings and caveats: Dominant in the ex vivo response were TCR beta clonotypes restricted by HLA-C and specific for CMV. Cumulated frequencies of public TCR beta families served to identify carriers of CMV plus the relevant HLA.

V shed 0 bases, J shed 5 bases, and the junction held 5 bases outside the gene matches. Germline V gene data show CDR1 as MNHEY and CDR2 as SVGAGI. The CDR3 has 15 amino acids. The rearrangement joins TRBV6-5 to TRBJ2-5; TRBD2 aligns across 8 bases. This TCR derives from a human donor in good health (CMV status not recorded). Some clones in this sample may be carry-over from other donors' samples. Sequenced sample: PBMCs. CDR3 bases: TGTGCCAGCAGTTACTCGACCGGGGGGGCGGAGACCCAGTACTTC. It yields the protein CASSYSTGGAETQYF.